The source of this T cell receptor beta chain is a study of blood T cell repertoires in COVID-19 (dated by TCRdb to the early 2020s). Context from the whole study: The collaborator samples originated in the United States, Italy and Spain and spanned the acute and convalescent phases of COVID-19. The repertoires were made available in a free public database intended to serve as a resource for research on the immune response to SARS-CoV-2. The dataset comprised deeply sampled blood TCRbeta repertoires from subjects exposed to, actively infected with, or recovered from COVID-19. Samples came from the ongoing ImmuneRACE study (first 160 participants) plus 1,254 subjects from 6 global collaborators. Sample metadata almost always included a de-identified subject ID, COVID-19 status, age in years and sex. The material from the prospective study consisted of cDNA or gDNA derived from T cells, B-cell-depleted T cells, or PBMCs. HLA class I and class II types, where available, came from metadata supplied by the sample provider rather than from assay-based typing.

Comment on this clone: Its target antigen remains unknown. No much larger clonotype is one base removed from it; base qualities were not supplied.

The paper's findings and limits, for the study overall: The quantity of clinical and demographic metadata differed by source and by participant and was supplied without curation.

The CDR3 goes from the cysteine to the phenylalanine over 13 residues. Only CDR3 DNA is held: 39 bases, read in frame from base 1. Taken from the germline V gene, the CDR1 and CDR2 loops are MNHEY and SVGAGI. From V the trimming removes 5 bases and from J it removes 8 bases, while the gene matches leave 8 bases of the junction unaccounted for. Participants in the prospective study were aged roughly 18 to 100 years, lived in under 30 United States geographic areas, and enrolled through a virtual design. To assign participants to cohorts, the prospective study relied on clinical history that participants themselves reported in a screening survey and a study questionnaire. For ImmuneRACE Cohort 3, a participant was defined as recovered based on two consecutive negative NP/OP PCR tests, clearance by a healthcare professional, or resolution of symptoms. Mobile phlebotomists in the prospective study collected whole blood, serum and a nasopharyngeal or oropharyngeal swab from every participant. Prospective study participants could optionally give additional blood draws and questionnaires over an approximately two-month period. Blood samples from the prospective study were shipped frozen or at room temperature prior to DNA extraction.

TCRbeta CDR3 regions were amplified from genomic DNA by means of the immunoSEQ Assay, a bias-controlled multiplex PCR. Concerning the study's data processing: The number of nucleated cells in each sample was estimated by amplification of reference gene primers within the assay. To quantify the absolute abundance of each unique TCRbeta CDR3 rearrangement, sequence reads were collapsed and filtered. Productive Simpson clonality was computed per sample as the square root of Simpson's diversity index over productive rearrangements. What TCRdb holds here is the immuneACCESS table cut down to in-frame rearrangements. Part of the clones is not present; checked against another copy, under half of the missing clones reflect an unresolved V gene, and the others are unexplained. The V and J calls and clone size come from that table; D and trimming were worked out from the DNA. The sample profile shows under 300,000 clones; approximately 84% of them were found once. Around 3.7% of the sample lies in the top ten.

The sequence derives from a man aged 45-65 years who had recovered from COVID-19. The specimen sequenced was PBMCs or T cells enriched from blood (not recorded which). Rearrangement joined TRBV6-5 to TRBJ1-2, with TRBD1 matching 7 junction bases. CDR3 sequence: CASSKRQGGGYTF. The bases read TGTGCCAGCAGTAAGCGACAGGGAGGCGGCTACACCTTC.